These T cell receptor beta chains were read from a single sample in a study of blood T cell repertoires in COVID-19. Data came from immunoSEQ multiplex PCR; TCRdb stores just in-frame clones and leaves some out. The sample records about 220,000 clones, approximately 83% being singletons. The sequencing sample was made of PBMCs or T cells enriched from blood (not recorded which). The receptors were sampled from a woman aged 60 to 75 who had recovered from COVID-19. CDR3s include the opening cysteine and the closing phenylalanine or tryptophan. Fields, in order: J gene, clone size, D gene, V gene, CDR3 DNA, CDR3 protein. The D gene is left open where the match is weak. Clone size is shown for a subset of rows, as once, few, many or a class of expanded clone.

J: TRBJ2-7
size: -
D: -
V: TRBV2
DNA: TGTGCCAGCAGTGCCCTCTCCGAGCAGTACTTC
CDR3: CASSALSEQYF

J: TRBJ2-3
size: -
D: -
V: TRBV7-2
DNA: TGTGCCAGCAGCTCGCAAGCAAGCGGGAGCACAGATACGCAGTATTTT
CDR3: CASSSQASGSTDTQYF

J: TRBJ1-1
size: few
D: -
V: TRBV7-2
DNA: TGTGCCAGCAGCCCCTACCTGGGCCCTGAAGCTTTCTTT
CDR3: CASSPYLGPEAFF

J: TRBJ1-1
size: -
D: TRBD1
V: TRBV2
DNA: TGTGCCAGCAGTGAAGCCCCGGGACAGATGAACACTGAAGCTTTCTTT
CDR3: CASSEAPGQMNTEAFF

J: TRBJ1-1
size: -
D: -
V: TRBV18
DNA: TGTGCCAGCTCACAGGGGCTTCCTGAAGCTTTCTTT
CDR3: CASSQGLPEAFF

J: TRBJ2-1
size: -
D: -
V: TRBV7-9
DNA: TGTGCCAGCAGCTTAGTCCGGGGCAATGAGCAGTTCTTC
CDR3: CASSLVRGNEQFF

J: TRBJ2-5
size: -
D: TRBD1
V: TRBV2
DNA: TGTGCCAGCAGTGAATTAGGGCAGGGGGTTGAGACCCAGTACTTC
CDR3: CASSELGQGVETQYF

J: TRBJ2-3
size: -
D: -
V: TRBV5-1
DNA: TGCGCCAGCAGCGCAGAGGCCATTTCTAGCACAGATACGCAGTATTTT
CDR3: CASSAEAISSTDTQYF

J: TRBJ1-6
size: -
D: TRBD1
V: TRBV19
DNA: TGTGCCAGTAGTCCATCGGACAGGTCGAGCGATTCACCCCTCCACTTT
CDR3: CASSPSDRSSDSPLHF

J: TRBJ2-7
size: -
D: -
V: TRBV6-5
DNA: TGTGCCAGCAGAGGGCAGGGTGCGTACGAGCAGTACTTC
CDR3: CASRGQGAYEQYF

J: TRBJ2-1
size: -
D: -
V: TRBV7-6
DNA: TGTGCCAGCAGCTCACCCCTCGGGGAACGGTCTGAGCAGTTCTTC
CDR3: CASSSPLGERSEQFF

J: TRBJ1-4
size: -
D: -
V: TRBV12-3/TRBV12-4
DNA: TGTGCCACCAGGCGGGAGAATAATGAAAAACTGTTTTTT
CDR3: CATRRENNEKLFF

J: TRBJ2-3
size: -
D: -
V: TRBV5-6
DNA: TGTGCCAGCAGCAGTGACCTCCGGGAGACTTCTAGCACAGATACGCAGTATTTT
CDR3: CASSSDLRETSSTDTQYF

J: TRBJ2-5
size: -
D: TRBD2
V: TRBV7-6
DNA: TGTGCCAGCAGCAACAAACTAGCGGGAACGGAGACCCAGTACTTC
CDR3: CASSNKLAGTETQYF

J: TRBJ1-1
size: -
D: -
V: TRBV11-2
DNA: TGTGCCAGCAGCTTCAGCGGGGCTGAAGCTTTCTTT
CDR3: CASSFSGAEAFF

J: TRBJ2-7
size: -
D: -
V: TRBV7-8
DNA: TGTGCCAGCAGTCGAGTTAGGGACAATAGGGACGAGCAGTACTTC
CDR3: CASSRVRDNRDEQYF

J: TRBJ1-5
size: -
D: -
V: TRBV15
DNA: TGTGCCACCAGCAGAGAGAGAGATCAGCCCCAGCATTTT
CDR3: CATSRERDQPQHF

J: TRBJ1-1
size: -
D: -
V: TRBV10-3
DNA: TGTGCCATCAGTGAAAACAGGGAGAACACTGAAGCTTTCTTT
CDR3: CAISENRENTEAFF

J: TRBJ1-1
size: -
D: -
V: TRBV27
DNA: TGTGCCAGCAGTTTAAGTCCAGGCAGGGCGGACACTGAAGCTTTCTTT
CDR3: CASSLSPGRADTEAFF

J: TRBJ1-6
size: -
D: -
V: TRBV6-5
DNA: TGTGCCAGCGGGCCCTTCCAGGGTTGGTCACCCCTCCACTTT
CDR3: CASGPFQGWSPLHF

J: TRBJ1-4
size: -
D: TRBD1
V: TRBV5-1
DNA: TGCGCCAGCAGCTCGACAGGGGATGGTGAAAAACTGTTTTTT
CDR3: CASSSTGDGEKLFF

J: TRBJ1-5
size: -
D: TRBD1
V: TRBV2
DNA: TGTGCCGCCAGCAGGGGGGTCAATCAGCCCCAGCATTTT
CDR3: CAASRGVNQPQHF

J: TRBJ2-1
size: -
D: TRBD2
V: TRBV9
DNA: TGTGCCAGCAGCGGATTAGCGGGATCTGGAACTGAGCAGTTCTTC
CDR3: CASSGLAGSGTEQFF

J: TRBJ2-3
size: -
D: TRBD2
V: TRBV15
DNA: TGTGCCACCAGCAGTGAAAAGCGGGGGCCCCGCACAGATACGCAGTATTTT
CDR3: CATSSEKRGPRTDTQYF